These T cell receptor beta chains were read from a single sample in a study of blood T cell repertoires in COVID-19. Generated by immunoSEQ multiplex PCR, the TCRdb table keeps only in-frame clones and is missing some. Seen here are fewer than 250,000 clones, 85% to 90% observed once, and the top ten hold 0.85% to 0.95%. Input material: PBMCs or T cells enriched from blood (not recorded which). Receptor source: a man aged 45-60 years who had been exposed to COVID-19. The CDR3 runs from the conserved cysteine through the conserved F or W. D genes are given only for firm matches.

NA	TRBV14	TRBJ2-3	CASSQAGYLGTDTQYF	TGTGCCAGCAGCCAAGCGGGGTACCTGGGCACAGATACGCAGTATTTT
TRBD1	TRBV3-1/TRBV3-2	TRBJ2-5	CASSRRDSQETQYF	TGTGCCAGCAGCCGAAGGGACAGCCAAGAGACCCAGTACTTC
NA	TRBV6-5	TRBJ1-3	CASSTRDSGNTIYF	TGTGCCAGCAGTACTAGGGACTCTGGAAACACCATATATTTT
NA	TRBV29-1	TRBJ2-3	CSGVDFLWGTQYF	TGCAGCGGGGTCGACTTTTTATGGGGCACGCAGTATTTT
TRBD2	TRBV5-1	TRBJ2-4	CASSLRTSGTVLAKNIQYF	TGCGCCAGCAGCTTAAGGACTAGCGGAACTGTACTAGCCAAAAACATTCAGTACTTC
NA	TRBV28	TRBJ1-4	CASSSGPQSNEKLFF	TGTGCCAGCAGTTCAGGGCCCCAATCAAATGAAAAACTGTTTTTT
NA	TRBV6-5	TRBJ1-4	CASSMSGYGEKLFF	TGTGCCAGCAGCATGTCAGGGTACGGTGAAAAACTGTTTTTT
NA	TRBV7-3	TRBJ2-2	CASSLSNTGELFF	TGTGCCAGCAGCCTGAGTAACACCGGGGAGCTGTTTTTT
NA	TRBV28	TRBJ1-6	CASFGRGDYNSPLHF	TGTGCCAGCTTTGGCAGGGGAGACTATAATTCACCCCTCCACTTT
NA	TRBV29-1	TRBJ2-6	CSVGMSSGANVLTF	TGCAGCGTTGGAATGAGCTCTGGGGCCAACGTCCTGACTTTC
TRBD2	TRBV19	TRBJ2-7	CASSPSGAYEQYF	TGTGCCAGCTCTCCTAGCGGGGCCTACGAGCAGTACTTC
NA	TRBV6-5	TRBJ2-3	CASPGADTQYF	TGTGCCAGTCCGGGGGCAGATACGCAGTATTTT
TRBD1	TRBV28	TRBJ2-7	CASSSPGQGTPYEQYF	TGTGCCAGCAGTTCTCCAGGACAGGGAACACCCTACGAGCAGTACTTC
TRBD1	TRBV7-2	TRBJ2-2	CASSPGQGGTGELFF	TGTGCCAGCAGCCCTGGACAGGGTGGCACCGGGGAGCTGTTTTTT
TRBD2	TRBV5-1	TRBJ2-5	CASSLAASGRAEETQYF	TGCGCCAGCAGCTTGGCGGCTAGCGGGAGGGCCGAAGAGACCCAGTACTTC
TRBD1	TRBV2	TRBJ2-7	CASKQGFEQYF	TGTGCCAGTAAACAGGGGTTCGAGCAGTACTTC
TRBD1	TRBV28	TRBJ1-2	CASSPGTGVQWNGYTF	TGTGCCAGCAGTCCCGGGACAGGGGTGCAGTGGAATGGCTACACCTTC
NA	TRBV5-1	TRBJ2-3	CASSSSSLTSTDTQYF	TGCGCCAGCAGCTCCTCTAGCTTAACTAGCACAGATACGCAGTATTTT
NA	TRBV5-6	TRBJ1-2	CASSLGGPNYGYTF	TGTGCCAGCAGCTTGGGGGGGCCTAACTATGGCTACACCTTC